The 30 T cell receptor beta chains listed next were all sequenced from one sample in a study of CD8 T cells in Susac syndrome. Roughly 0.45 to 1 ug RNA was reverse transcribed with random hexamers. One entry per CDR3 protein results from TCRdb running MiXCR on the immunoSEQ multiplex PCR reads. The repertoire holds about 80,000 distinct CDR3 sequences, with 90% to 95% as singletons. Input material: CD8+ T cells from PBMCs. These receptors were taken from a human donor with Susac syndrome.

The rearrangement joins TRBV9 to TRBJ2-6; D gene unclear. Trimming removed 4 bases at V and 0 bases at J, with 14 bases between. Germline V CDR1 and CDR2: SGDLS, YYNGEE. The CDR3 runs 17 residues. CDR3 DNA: TGTGCCAGCAGCCCCCCCGTGGAGATCTCTGGGGCCAACGTCCTGACTTTC. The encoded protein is CASSPPVEISGANVLTF.

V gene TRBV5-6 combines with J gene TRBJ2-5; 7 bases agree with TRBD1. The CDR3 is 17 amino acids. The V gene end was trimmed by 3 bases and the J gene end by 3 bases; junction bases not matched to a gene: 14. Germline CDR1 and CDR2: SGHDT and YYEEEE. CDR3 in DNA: TGTGCCAGCAGCTCGACAGGGTTTGGGCCCAAGGAAGAGACCCAGTACTTC. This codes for CASSSTGFGPKEETQYF. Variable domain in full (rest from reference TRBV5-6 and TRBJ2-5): DAGVTQSPTHLIKTRGQQVTLRCSPKSGHDTVSWYQQALGQGPQFIFQYYEEEERQRGNFPDRFSGHQFPNYSSELNVNALLLGDSALYLCASSSTGFGPKEETQYFGPGTRLLVL.

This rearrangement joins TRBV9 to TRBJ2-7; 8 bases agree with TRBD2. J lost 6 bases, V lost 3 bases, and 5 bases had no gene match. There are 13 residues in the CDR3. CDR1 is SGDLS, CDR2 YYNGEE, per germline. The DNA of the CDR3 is TGTGCCAGCAGCGCAGCGGGAGAGGCCGAGCAGTACTTC. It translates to CASSAAGEAEQYF.

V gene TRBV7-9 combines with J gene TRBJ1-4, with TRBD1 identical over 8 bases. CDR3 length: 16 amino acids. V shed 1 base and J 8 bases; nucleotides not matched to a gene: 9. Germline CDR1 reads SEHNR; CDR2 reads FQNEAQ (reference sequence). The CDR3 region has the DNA TGTGCCAGCAGCTTAGGTGCGGGACAGGACGACGAAAAACTGTTTTTT. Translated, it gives CASSLGAGQDDEKLFF.

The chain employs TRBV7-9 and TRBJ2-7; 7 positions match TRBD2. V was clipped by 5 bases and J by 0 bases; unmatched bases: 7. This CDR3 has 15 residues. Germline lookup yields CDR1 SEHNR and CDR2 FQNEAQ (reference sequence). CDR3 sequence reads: CASSPEGLFSYEQYF. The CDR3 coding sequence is TGTGCCAGCAGCCCCGAGGGACTATTCTCCTACGAGCAGTACTTC.

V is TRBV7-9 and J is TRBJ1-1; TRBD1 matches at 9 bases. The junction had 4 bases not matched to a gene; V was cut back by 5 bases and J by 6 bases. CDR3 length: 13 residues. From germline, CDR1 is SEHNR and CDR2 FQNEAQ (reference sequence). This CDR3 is CASSPRDRAEAFF. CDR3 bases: TGTGCCAGCAGCCCCCGGGACAGGGCTGAAGCTTTCTTT.

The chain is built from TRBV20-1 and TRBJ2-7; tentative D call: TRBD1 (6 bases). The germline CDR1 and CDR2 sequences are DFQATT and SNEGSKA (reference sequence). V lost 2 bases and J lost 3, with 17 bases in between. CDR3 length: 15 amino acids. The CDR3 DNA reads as TGCAGTGCTAGACCTCTGACAGGCCCCTTCTACGAGCAGTACTTC. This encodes CSARPLTGPFYEQYF.

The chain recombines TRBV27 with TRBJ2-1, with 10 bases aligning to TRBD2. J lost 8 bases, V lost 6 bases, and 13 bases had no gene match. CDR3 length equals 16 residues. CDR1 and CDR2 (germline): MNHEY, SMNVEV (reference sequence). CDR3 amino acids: CASSDRPSGSVDEQFF. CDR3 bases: TGTGCCAGCAGCGACCGGCCTAGCGGGAGTGTCGATGAGCAGTTCTTC.

CDR3 protein: CASSLWTSGQETQYF. CDR3 nucleotides: TGTGCCAGCAGCTTATGGACTAGCGGCCAAGAGACCCAGTACTTC. The chain combines TRBV13 with TRBJ2-5; 10 bases line up with TRBD2. The CDR3 loop spans 15 amino acids. J was trimmed by 1 base and V by 2 bases; bases with no gene match: 1. CDR1 and CDR2 from the germline V gene are PRHDT and FYEKMQ (reference sequence).

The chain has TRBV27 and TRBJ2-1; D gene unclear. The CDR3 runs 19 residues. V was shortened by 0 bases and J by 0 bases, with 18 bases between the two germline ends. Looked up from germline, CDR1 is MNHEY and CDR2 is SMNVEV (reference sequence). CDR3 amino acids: CASSLSNLERPSSYNEQFF. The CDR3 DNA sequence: TGTGCCAGCAGTTTATCGAATCTTGAGCGACCTAGCTCCTACAATGAGCAGTTCTTC.

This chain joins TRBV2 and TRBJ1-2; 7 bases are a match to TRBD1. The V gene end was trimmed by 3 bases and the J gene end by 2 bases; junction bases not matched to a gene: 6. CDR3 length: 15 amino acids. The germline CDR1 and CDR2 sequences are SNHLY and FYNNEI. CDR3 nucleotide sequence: TGTGCCAGCAGTGACGTCGGGACAGCGAACTATGGCTACACCTTC. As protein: CASSDVGTANYGYTF. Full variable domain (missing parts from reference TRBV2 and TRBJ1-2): EPEVTQTPSHQVTQMGQEVILRCVPISNHLYFYWYRQILGQKVEFLVSFYNNEISEKSEIFDDQFSVERPDGSNFTLKIRSTKLEDSAMYFCASSDVGTANYGYTFGSGTRLTVV.

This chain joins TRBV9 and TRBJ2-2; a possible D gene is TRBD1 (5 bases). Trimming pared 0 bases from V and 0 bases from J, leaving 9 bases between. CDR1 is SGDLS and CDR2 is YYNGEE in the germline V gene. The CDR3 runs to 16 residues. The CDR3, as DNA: TGTGCCAGCAGCGTAGAATGGGGCGCGAACACCGGGGAGCTGTTTTTT. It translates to CASSVEWGANTGELFF.

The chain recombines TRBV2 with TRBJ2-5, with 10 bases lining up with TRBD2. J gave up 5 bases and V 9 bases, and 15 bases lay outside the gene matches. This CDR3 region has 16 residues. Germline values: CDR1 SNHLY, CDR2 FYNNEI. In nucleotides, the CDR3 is TGTGCCAGAGGCTTGGACAGCGGGGGGGCCGGGGAGACCCAGTACTTC. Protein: CARGLDSGGAGETQYF.

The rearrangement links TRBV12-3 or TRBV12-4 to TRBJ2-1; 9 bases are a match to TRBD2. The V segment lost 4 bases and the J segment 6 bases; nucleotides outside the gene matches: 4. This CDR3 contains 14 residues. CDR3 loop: CASSWLAGTNEQFF. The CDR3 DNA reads TGTGCCAGCAGTTGGCTAGCGGGGACCAATGAGCAGTTCTTC.

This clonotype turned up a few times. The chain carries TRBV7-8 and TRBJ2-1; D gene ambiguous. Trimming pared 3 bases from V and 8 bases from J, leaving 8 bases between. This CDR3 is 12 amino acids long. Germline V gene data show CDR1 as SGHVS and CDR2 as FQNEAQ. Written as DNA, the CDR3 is TGTGCCAGCAGCTTTAGAGGTGATGAGCAGTTCTTC. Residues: CASSFRGDEQFF.

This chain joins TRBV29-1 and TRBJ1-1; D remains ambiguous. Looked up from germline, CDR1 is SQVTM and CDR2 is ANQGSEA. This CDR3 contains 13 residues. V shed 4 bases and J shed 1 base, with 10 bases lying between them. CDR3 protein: CSVGGPANTEAFF. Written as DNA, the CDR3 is TGCAGCGTTGGAGGACCCGCGAACACTGAAGCTTTCTTT.

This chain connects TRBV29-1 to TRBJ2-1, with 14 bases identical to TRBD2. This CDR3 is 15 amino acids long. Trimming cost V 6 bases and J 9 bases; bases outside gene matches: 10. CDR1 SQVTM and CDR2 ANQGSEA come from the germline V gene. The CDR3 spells CSVLTGLAGAGEQFF. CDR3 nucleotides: TGCAGCGTGTTGACGGGACTAGCGGGAGCGGGTGAGCAGTTCTTC.

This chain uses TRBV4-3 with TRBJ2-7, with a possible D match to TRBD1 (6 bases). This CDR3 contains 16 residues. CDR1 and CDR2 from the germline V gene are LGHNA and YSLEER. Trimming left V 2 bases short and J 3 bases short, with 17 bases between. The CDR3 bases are TGCGCCAGCAGCCAATCCGGTACTACAGGGCGCTACGAGCAGTACTTC. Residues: CASSQSGTTGRYEQYF.

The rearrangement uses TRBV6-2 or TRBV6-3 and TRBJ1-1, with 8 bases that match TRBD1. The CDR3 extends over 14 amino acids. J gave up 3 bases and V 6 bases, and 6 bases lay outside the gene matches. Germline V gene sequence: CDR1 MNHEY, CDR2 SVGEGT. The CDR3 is CASSVQGEYTEAFF. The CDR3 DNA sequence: TGTGCCAGCAGCGTACAGGGGGAATACACTGAAGCTTTCTTT.

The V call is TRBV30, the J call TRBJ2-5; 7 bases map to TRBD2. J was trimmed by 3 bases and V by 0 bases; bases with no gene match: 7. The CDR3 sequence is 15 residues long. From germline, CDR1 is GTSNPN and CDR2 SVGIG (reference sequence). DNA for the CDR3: TGTGCCTGGAGTGTAGACGGGGGGTCGGAAGAGACCCAGTACTTC. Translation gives CAWSVDGGSEETQYF.

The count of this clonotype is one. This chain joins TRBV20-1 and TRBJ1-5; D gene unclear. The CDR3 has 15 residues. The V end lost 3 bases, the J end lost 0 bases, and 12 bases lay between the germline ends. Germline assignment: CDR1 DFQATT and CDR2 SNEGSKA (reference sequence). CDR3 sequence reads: CSARGDVSSNQPQHF. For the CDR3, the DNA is TGCAGTGCTAGGGGAGATGTTAGTAGCAATCAGCCCCAGCATTTT.

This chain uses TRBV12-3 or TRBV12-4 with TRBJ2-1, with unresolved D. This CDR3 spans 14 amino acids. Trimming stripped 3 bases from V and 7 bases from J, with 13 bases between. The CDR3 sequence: CASSFSPRGNEQFF. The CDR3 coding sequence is TGTGCCAGCAGTTTTTCTCCGAGAGGAAATGAGCAGTTCTTC.

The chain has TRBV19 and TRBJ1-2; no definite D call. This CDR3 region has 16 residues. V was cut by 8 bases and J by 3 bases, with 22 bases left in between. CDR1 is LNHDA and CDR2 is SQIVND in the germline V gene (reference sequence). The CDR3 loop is CASSSHEEPPHYGYTF. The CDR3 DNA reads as TGTGCCAGTTCTTCCCATGAGGAACCTCCACACTATGGCTACACCTTC.

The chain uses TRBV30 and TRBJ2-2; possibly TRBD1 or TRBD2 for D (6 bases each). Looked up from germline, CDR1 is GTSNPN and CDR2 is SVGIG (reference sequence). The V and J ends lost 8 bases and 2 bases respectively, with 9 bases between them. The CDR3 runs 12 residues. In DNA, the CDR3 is TGTGCCGGGGGGCAAAACACCGGGGAGCTGTTTTTT. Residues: CAGGQNTGELFF.

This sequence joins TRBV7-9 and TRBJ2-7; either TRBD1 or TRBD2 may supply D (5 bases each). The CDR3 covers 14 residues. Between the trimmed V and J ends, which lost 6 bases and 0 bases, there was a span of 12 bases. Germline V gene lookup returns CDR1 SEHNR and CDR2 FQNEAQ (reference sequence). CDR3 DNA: TGTGCCAGCAGTTCGGGGACCAACTCCTACGAGCAGTACTTC. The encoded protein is CASSSGTNSYEQYF.

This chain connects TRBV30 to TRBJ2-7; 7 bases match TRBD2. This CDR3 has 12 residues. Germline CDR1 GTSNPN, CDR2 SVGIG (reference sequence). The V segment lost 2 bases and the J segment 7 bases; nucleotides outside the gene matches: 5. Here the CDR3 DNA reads TGTGCCTGGAGTCTCGCCGGGAGGGAGCAGTACTTC. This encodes CAWSLAGREQYF.

The CDR3 nucleotides read TGCGCCAGCAGTAAGGGACATAAGAATTCACCCCTCCACTTT. This sequence encodes CASSKGHKNSPLHF. The genes are TRBV23-1 and TRBJ1-6; possible D gene TRBD1, 6 bases. TRBV23-1 is annotated as an ORF whose role is uncertain. V was shortened by 5 bases and J by 7 bases, with 12 bases between the two germline ends. CDR3 length: 14 amino acids.

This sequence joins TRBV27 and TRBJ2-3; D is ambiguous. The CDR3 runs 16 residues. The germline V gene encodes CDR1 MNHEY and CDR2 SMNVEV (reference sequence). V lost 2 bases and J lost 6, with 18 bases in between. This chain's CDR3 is CASSLDFSSEMDTQYF. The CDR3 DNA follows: TGTGCCAGCAGTTTAGACTTCAGCTCTGAGATGGATACGCAGTATTTT.

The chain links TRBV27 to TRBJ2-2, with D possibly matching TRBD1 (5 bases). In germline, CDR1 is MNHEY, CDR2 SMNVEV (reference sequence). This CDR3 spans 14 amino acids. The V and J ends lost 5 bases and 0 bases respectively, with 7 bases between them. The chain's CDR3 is CASSTTANTGELFF. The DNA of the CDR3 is TGTGCCAGCAGTACGACAGCGAACACCGGGGAGCTGTTTTTT.

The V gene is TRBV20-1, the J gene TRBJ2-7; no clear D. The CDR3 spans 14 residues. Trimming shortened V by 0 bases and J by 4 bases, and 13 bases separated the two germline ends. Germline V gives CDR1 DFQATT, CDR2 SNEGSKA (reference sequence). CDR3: CSARDPLGSYEQYF. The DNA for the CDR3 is TGCAGTGCTAGAGATCCTCTGGGATCTTACGAGCAGTACTTC.